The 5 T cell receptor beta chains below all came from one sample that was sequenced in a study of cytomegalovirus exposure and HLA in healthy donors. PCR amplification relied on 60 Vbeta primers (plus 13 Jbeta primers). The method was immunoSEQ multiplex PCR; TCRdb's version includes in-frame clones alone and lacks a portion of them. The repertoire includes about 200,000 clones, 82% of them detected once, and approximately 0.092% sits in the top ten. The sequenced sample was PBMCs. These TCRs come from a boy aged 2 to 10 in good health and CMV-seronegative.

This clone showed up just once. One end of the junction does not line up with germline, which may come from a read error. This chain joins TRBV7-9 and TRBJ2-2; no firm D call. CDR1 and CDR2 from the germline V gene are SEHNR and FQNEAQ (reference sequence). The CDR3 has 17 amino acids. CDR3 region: CSSSLAPDTRYTGELFF. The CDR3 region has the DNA TGTTCCAGCAGCTTAGCCCCCGATACTCGTTACACCGGGGAGCTGTTTTTT. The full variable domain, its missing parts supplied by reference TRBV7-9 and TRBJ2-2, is DTGVSQNPRHKITKRGQNVTFRCDPISEHNRLYWYRQTLGQGPEFLTYFQNEAQLEKSRLLSDRFSAERPKGSFSTLEIQRTEQGDSAMYLCSSSLAPDTRYTGELFFGEGSRLTVL.

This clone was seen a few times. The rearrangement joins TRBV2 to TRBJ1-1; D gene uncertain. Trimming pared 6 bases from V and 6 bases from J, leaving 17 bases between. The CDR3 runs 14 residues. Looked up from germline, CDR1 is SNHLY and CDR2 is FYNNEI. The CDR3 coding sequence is TGTGCCAGCAGGTCCCCCCCGAGAAGCGCTGAAGCTTTCTTT. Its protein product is CASRSPPRSAEAFF.

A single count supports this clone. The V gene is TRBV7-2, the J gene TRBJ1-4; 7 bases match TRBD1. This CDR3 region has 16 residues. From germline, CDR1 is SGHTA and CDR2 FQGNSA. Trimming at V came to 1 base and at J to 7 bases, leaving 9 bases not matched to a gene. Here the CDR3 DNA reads TGTGCCAGCAGCTTAGGGGGGACAGCCTCGGGTGAAAAACTGTTTTTT. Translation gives CASSLGGTASGEKLFF.

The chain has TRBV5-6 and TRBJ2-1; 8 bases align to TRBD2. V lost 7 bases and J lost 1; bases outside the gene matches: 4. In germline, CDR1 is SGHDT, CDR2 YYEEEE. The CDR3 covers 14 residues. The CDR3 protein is CASLSGGSYNEQFF. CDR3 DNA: TGTGCCAGCCTGAGCGGGGGATCCTACAATGAGCAGTTCTTC.

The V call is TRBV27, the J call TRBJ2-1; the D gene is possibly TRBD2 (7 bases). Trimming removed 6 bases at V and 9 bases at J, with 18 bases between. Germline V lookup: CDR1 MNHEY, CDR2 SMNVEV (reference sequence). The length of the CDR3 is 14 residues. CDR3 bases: TGTGCCAGCAGACCCGTCGGGGGGCCCAGTGAGCAGTTCTTC. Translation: CASRPVGGPSEQFF.